This TCR beta chain was recovered during a study of cytomegalovirus exposure and HLA in healthy donors. At the level of the study: T cells numbering around 180 million yielded roughly 120 million unique TCR beta sequences in an earlier analysis.

PCR was performed using 60 Vbeta and 13 Jbeta primers. Using immunoSEQ multiplex PCR, the repertoire was profiled, and TCRdb retains in-frame clones only, with some absent. The sample lists 65,000 to 100,000 clones, more than 75% occurring once. V was trimmed by 4 bases and J by 6 bases, leaving 7 bases between them. Germline V lookup: CDR1 SNHLY, CDR2 FYNNEI. The CDR3 totals 11 residues. The sequence was collected from a woman aged 40 to 50 in good health and CMV-seropositive. The rearrangement uses TRBV2 and TRBJ2-7, with D possibly being TRBD2 (5 bases). Sequencing was carried out using PBMCs. This CDR3 is CASSADSEQYF. Written as DNA, the CDR3 is TGTGCCAGCAGTGCGGACTCCGAGCAGTACTTC.